This T cell receptor beta chain was sequenced in a study of T-cell memory formation after mild COVID-19. Study-level results: Clones contracting day 15 to 85 were balanced CD4/CD8; later expanders leaned CD4+.

TCR alpha and TCR beta cDNA libraries carrying sample barcodes and UMIs were produced by 5'RACE using constant-segment primers. MiXCR, run by TCRdb on the 5' RACE reads, gives a single entry per CDR3 protein. The table has about 350,000 distinct CDR3 sequences, 13% to 15% seen once; the top ten hold about 22%. V shed 5 bases and J shed 11 bases, with 11 bases lying between them. CDR3 length: 11 amino acids. Per germline, CDR1 SGHVS and CDR2 FNYEAQ. As concerns this clonotype: What it recognizes is unknown.

J is TRBJ2-3 and V is TRBV7-6; no clear D. This TCR came from a man aged 18 to 30 who had mild COVID-19 (a few samples of this study predate the infection). Cell type and time point are not known. The sample taken for sequencing was PBMCs or a T cell subset sorted from them (not recorded which). The CDR3 reads CASSRRIVQYF. Written as DNA, the CDR3 is TGTGCCAGCAGCCGCCGGATCGTGCAGTATTTT.